This T cell receptor (beta chain) was recorded in a study of human thymus T cells. A remark on this clone: Its antigen is currently unknown.

During corrective heart surgery, resections were taken, and the thymus tissue came from them. Among the donors, all were healthy Finnish infants having corrective surgery for congenital heart defects. Method: immunoSEQ multiplex PCR; TCRdb's copy keeps in-frame clones and lacks some. The sample shows some 72,000 clones, nearly 98% of them seen only once. Between the trimmed V and J ends, which lost 6 bases and 3 bases, there was a span of 8 bases. The CDR3 is made up of 12 amino acids. In germline, CDR1 is KGHSH, CDR2 LQKENI. Overall study results and limits: Repertoires sampled from thymus and blood appeared biased in V and J gene usage. Thymic repertoires overlap heavily among unrelated individuals, related research has reported.

The clonotype was recovered from a boy under two years old with a congenital heart defect but otherwise immunologically healthy. V and J are TRBV18 and TRBJ1-1; D uncertain. Sequencing used thymus tissue. For the CDR3, the DNA is TGTGCCAGCTCCTCCCGGGACACTGAAGCTTTCTTT. The encoded protein is CASSSRDTEAFF.